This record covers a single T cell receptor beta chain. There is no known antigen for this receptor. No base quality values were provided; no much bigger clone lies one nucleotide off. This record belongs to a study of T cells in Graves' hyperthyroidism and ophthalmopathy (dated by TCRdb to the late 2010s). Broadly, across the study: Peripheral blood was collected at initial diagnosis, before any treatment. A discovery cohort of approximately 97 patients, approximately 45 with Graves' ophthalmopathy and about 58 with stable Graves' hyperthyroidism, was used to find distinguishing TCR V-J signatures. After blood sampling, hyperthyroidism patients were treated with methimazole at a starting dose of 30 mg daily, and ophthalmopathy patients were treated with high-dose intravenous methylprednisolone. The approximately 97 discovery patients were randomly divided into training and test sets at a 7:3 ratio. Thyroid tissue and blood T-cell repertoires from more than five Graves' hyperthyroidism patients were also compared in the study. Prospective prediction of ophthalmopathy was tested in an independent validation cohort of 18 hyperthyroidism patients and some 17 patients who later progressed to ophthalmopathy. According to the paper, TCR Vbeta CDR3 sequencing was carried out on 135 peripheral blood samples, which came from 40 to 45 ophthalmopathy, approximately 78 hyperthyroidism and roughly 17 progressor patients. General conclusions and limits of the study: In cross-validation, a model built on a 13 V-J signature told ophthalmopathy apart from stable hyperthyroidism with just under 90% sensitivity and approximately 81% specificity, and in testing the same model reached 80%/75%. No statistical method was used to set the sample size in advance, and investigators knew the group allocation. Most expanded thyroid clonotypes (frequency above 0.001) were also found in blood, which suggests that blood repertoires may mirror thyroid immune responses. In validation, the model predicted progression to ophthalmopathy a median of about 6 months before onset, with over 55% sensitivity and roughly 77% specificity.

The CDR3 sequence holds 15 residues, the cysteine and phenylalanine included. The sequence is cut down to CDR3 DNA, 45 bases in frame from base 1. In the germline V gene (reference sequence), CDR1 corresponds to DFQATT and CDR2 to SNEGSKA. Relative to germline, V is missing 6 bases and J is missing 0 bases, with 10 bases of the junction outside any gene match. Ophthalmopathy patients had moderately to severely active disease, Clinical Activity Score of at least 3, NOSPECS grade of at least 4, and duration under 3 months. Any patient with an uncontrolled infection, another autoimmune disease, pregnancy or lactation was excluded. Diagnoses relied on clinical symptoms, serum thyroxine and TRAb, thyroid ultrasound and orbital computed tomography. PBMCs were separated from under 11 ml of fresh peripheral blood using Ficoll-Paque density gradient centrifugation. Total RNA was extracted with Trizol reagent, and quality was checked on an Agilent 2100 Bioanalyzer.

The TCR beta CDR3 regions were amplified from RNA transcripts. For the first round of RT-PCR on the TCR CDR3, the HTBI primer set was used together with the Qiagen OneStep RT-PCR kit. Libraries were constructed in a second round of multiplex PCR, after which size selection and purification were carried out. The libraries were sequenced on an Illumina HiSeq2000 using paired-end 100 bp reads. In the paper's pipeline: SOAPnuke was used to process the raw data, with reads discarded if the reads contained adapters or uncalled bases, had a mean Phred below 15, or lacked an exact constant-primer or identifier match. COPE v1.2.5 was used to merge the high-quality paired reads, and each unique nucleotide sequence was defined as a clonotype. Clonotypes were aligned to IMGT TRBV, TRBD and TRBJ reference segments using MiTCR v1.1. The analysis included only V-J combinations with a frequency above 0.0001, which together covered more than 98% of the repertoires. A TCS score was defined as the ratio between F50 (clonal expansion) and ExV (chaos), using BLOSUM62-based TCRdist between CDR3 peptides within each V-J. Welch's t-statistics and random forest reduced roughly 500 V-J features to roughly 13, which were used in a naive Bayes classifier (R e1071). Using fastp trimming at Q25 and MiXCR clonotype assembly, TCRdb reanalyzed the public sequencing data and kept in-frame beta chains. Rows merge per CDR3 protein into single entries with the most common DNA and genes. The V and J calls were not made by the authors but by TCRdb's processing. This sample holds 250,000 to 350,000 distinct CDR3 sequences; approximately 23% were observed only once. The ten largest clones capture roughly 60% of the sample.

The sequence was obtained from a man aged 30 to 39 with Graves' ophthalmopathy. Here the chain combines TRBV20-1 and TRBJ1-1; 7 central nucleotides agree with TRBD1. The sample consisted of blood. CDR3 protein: CSAPKDRLMNTEAFF. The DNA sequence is TGCAGTGCCCCGAAGGACAGGTTAATGAACACTGAAGCTTTCTTT.